This TCR beta chain appears in the sequencing data of a study of neurological immune-mediated disorders. The cDNA was synthesized by 5'RACE incorporating 10-nucleotide random UMIs. The authors obtained over 160 million TCR-beta sequences from 15-18 subjects per sequencing run. One entry per CDR3 protein results from TCRdb running MiXCR on the 5' RACE reads. In the table there are some 37,000 distinct CDR3 sequences, about 4.4% of which are singletons. The CDR3 runs 14 residues. After removal of 2 bases from V and 3 bases from J, the junction contained 2 bases not matched to a gene. Germline V gene data show CDR1 as SGHRS and CDR2 as YFSETQ. This clonotype was detected many times. Its antigen is undetermined. Study conclusions and caveats: TCR-beta repertoires seemed private in all groups, with no expanded CDR3 amino acid sequences shared.

The TCR was taken from a man aged 18 to 30 in good health. The sequencing input was CD4+ T cells from blood. V usage is TRBV5-1 and J usage is TRBJ1-1, with 9 bases identical to TRBD1. The CDR3 DNA sequence: TGCGCCAGCAGCTTAAGACAGGGGGACACTGAAGCTTTCTTT. It codes for CASSLRQGDTEAFF.